The TCR beta chain under discussion was sequenced for a study of siplizumab effects on memory and regulatory T cells (dated by TCRdb to the late 2010s). In the study overall: The study looked at the effect of siplizumab, an anti-CD2 antibody, on alloreactive T-cell subsets in allogeneic mixed lymphocyte reactions made from human PBMCs. What the research found in general, with its limitations: Among mappable alloreactive CD4+ clones, the Treg-derived fraction averaged about 70% with siplizumab versus 25% to 30% in control reactions. Greater diversity appeared to be present in unstimulated naive T cells than in memory T cells, and a substantial contribution to the alloresponse seemed to be made by naive cells. Sequences below about 10^-5 frequency were poorly captured, so only a minor fraction of alloreactive clones could be mapped to unstimulated subsets. For roughly 75-95% of proliferating CD4+ or CD8+ clones, no naive or memory phenotype could be assigned. Siplizumab significantly lowered the cumulative frequency of alloreactive sequences that could be traced to unstimulated CD4+ memory T cells. Whether proliferating Tregs from siplizumab cultures were suppressive was not functionally confirmed.

The method was the immunoSEQ multiplex PCR assay. Around 100,000 TCR templates per sample were assayed by the deep sequencing platform. Genomic DNA extracted from sorted T cells was used for TCRbeta CDR3 sequencing. Turning to the authors' computational methods: Clonal analysis of TCRbeta CDR3 data was done in the R programming language. Alloreactive CD4+ and CD8+ clones were identified by comparing unstimulated samples to CFSE-low samples taken after the reaction. Regulatory or non-regulatory origin of alloreactive CD4+ clones was assigned by matching sequences to the sorted unstimulated Treg and non-Treg repertoires. This is the immuneACCESS table as TCRdb keeps it, with only in-frame sequences that have V and J called. A part of the clones is gone; compared with another copy, unresolved V genes explain less than half, and the rest is unexplained. V and J calls and clone size are those listed in that table; D and trimming were worked out from the DNA. The sample records 70,000 to 95,000 clones, roughly 96% of which are singletons. The biggest ten clones account for 0.031% of the sample.

Additional sequencing covered unstimulated subsets from three donor pairs, namely CD8+ effector memory, CD4+ naive, CD8+ TEMRA, CD4+ memory and CD8+ naive. Sorted unstimulated T cells and proliferating T cells recovered from mixed lymphocyte reactions underwent TCRbeta CDR3 sequencing. Fresh whole blood from ten HLA-typed healthy donors was used as the source from which PBMCs were isolated. The CDR3 sequence holds 16 residues, the cysteine and phenylalanine included. Here the CDR3 DNA is all that survives: 48 bases in frame from base 1. The germline V gene sets CDR1 to SGHAT and CDR2 to FQNNGV. V lost 5 bases and J lost 5 bases, and the count of bases not matched to a germline gene is 12. To note about this clone: The antigen this receptor binds is unknown. Base qualities are missing; no much larger clone stands one base away.

Recombination connected TRBV11-2 to TRBJ2-5; 9 of the junction bases match TRBD2. This sequence originates from a human donor in good health. The sequenced material came from naive CD4+ T cells sorted from blood. According to the study, the label for this sample's cell subset or site signals: unstimulated naive T cells. The CDR3 region: CASSPVGGGAGETQYF. The DNA is as follows: TGTGCCAGCAGCCCCGTCGGCGGGGGGGCCGGGGAGACCCAGTACTTC.